Given below is one TCR beta chain in context. Its antigen is undetermined. This sample is part of a study of brain metastases from non-small cell lung cancer. Study-wide points: In around 66% of brain metastases, T-cell clones were expanded compared with matched primary tumors. TCR repertoires overlapped largely between brain metastases and matched primaries. Compared with primary tumors, brain metastases showed less T-cell infiltration.

This CDR3 has 15 amino acids. The V and J ends lost 3 bases and 5 bases, in that order; junction bases with no gene match: 3. Germline-derived CDR1 and CDR2 are SGHRS and YFSETQ. This table comes from immunoSEQ multiplex PCR, and its TCRdb copy is limited to in-frame clones, with some not included. The sample contains 3,000 to 4,000 clones, about 81% of which appear only once. Sequencing was performed on tissue from a brain metastasis. J is TRBJ2-7 and V is TRBV5-1; 15 bases line up with TRBD2. The receptor comes from a donor aged 40 or older with non-small cell lung cancer. The CDR3 bases are TGCGCCAGCAGCTCGGGACTAGCGGGAGGCGACGAGCAGTACTTC. Translated: CASSSGLAGGDEQYF.